Below are 10 T cell receptor beta chains sequenced from a single sample in a study of tumor T cells in aggressive B-cell lymphoma. TCRdb's table, derived via immunoSEQ multiplex PCR, lists solely in-frame clones and lacks some. In the table there are about 7,600 clones, approximately 78% of which are singletons. What was sequenced was tumor tissue. The receptors shown here come from an adult with diffuse large B cell lymphoma.

The gene calls are TRBV7-8 and TRBJ2-5; D possibly corresponds to TRBD2 (5 bases). Germline CDR1 is SGHVS and CDR2 is FQNEAQ. V gave up 3 bases and J gave up 2 bases, with 10 bases separating them. The CDR3 spans 14 residues. CDR3: CASSFEGVQETQYF. The CDR3, as DNA: TGTGCCAGCAGCTTTGAGGGCGTGCAAGAGACCCAGTACTTC.

A note on this clone: One junction end disagrees with the germline gene, perhaps due to a read error. The chain uses TRBV5-1 and TRBJ2-1; D is uncertain. The CDR3 contains 13 residues. The germline V gene has CDR1 SGHRS and CDR2 YFSETQ. In nucleotides, the CDR3 is TGCACCAGCAGCTTGAACGGGTACAATGAGCAGTTCTTC. Its translation is CTSSLNGYNEQFF.

The chain combines TRBV27 with TRBJ2-1; 10 bases align to TRBD1. The CDR3 contains 15 residues. Germline trimming cut 4 bases from V and 4 bases from J; bases unmatched to any gene: 4. Germline CDR1 MNHEY, CDR2 SMNVEV (reference sequence). CDR3 DNA: TGTGCCAGCAGTTCAGGACAGGGGGGTTACAATGAGCAGTTCTTC. Amino acids: CASSSGQGGYNEQFF.

The chain joins TRBV27 to TRBJ2-7, with D hard to call. V was cut by 0 bases and J by 2 bases, with 5 bases left in between. CDR1 is MNHEY and CDR2 is SMNVEV in the germline V gene (reference sequence). This CDR3 region has 13 residues. As DNA, the CDR3 is TGTGCCAGCAGTTTATCGTATGCCTACGAGCAGTACTTC. Translated, it gives CASSLSYAYEQYF.

CDR3 nucleotides: TGCAGCGTTGAAGGGGACAGGGACATTTCAGGCTACACCTTC. It codes for CSVEGDRDISGYTF. The rearrangement links TRBV29-1 to TRBJ1-2; 9 bases fit TRBD1. CDR3 length: 14 amino acids. After removal of 1 base from V and 8 bases from J, the junction contained 8 bases not matched to a gene. Per the germline V gene, CDR1 is SQVTM and CDR2 is ANQGSEA. The variable domain in full, completed from reference TRBV29-1 and TRBJ1-2, reads SAVISQKPSRDICQRGTSLTIQCQVDSQVTMMFWYRQQPGQSLTLIATANQGSEATYESGFVIDKFPISRPNLTFSTLTVSNMSPEDSSIYLCSVEGDRDISGYTFGSGTRLTVV.

The CDR3 nucleotides read TGTGCCAGCAGCCAAGAGGCTAGCGGGAGGTCCACCGGGGAGCTGTTTTTT. It translates to CASSQEASGRSTGELFF. This chain joins TRBV4-2 and TRBJ2-2; 11 bases are a match to TRBD2. The germline V gene encodes CDR1 LGHNA and CDR2 YNFKEQ. The V gene end was trimmed by 0 bases and the J gene end by 4 bases; junction bases not matched to a gene: 4. CDR3 length: 17 amino acids.

The CDR3 protein is CATATMEGSNTEAFF. CDR3 nucleotides: TGTGCCACCGCAACGATGGAGGGGTCGAACACTGAAGCTTTCTTT. J is TRBJ1-1 and V is TRBV15; D may be TRBD1 (5 bases). The CDR3 has 15 amino acids. Per germline, CDR1 LNHNV and CDR2 YYDKDF (reference sequence). The V and J ends lost 8 bases and 1 base respectively, with 17 bases between them.

J is TRBJ2-1 and V is TRBV4-1, with D perhaps TRBD1 (7 bases). V was trimmed by 5 bases and J by 9 bases, leaving 11 bases between them. The germline V gene has CDR1 MGHRA and CDR2 YSYEKL. The CDR3 totals 12 residues. The CDR3 coding sequence is TGCGCCAGCAGCTACAGGGGACTTGAGCAGTTCTTC. Its protein is CASSYRGLEQFF.

The chain recombines TRBV19 with TRBJ2-2; no clear D gene. The germline gives CDR1 LNHDA, CDR2 SQIVND (reference sequence). The length of the CDR3 is 13 residues. The V end lost 3 bases, the J end lost 7 bases, and 9 bases lay between the germline ends. CDR3 nucleotides: TGTGCCAGTAGTATTAAGACGGGCGGGGAGCTGTTTTTT. Translated: CASSIKTGGELFF.

The rearrangement uses TRBV7-2 and TRBJ2-1; TRBD2 aligns across 9 bases. The germline V gene encodes CDR1 SGHTA and CDR2 FQGNSA. V shed 5 bases and J 1 base; nucleotides not matched to a gene: 6. The CDR3 has 16 residues. CDR3 loop: CASSALAGNSYNEQFF. Written as DNA, the CDR3 is TGTGCCAGCAGCGCGCTAGCGGGAAATTCCTACAATGAGCAGTTCTTC.